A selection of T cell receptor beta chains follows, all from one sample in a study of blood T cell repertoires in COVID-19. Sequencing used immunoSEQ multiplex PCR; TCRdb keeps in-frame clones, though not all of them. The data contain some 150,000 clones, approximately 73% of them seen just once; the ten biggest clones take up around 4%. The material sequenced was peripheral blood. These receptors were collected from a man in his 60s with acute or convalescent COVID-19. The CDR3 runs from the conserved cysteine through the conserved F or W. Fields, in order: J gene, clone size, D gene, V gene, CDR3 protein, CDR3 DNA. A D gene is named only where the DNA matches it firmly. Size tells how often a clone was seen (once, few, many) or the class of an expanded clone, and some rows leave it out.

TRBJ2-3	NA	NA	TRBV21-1	CASSKVGGATSGTRIDTQYF	TGTGCCAGCAGCAAAGTCGGGGGCGCAACTAGCGGGACACGAATAGATACGCAGTATTTT
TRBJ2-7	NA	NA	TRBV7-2	CASSPGLASYEQYF	TGTGCCAGCAGCCCCGGCCTAGCTTCCTACGAGCAGTACTTC
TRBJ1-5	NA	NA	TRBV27	CASGTRPNQPQHF	TGTGCCAGTGGGACACGGCCAAATCAGCCCCAGCATTTT
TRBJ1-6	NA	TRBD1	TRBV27	CASSPTRGNHSPLHF	TGTGCCAGCAGCCCTACCAGGGGGAATCATTCACCCCTCCACTTT
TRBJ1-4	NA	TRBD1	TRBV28	CASTTGGRNEKLFF	TGTGCCAGCACCACAGGGGGGCGGAATGAAAAACTGTTTTTT
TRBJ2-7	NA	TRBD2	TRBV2	CASTGGGGIVNEQYF	TGTGCCAGCACCGGGGGGGGTGGGATCGTGAACGAGCAGTACTTC
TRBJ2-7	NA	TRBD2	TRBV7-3	CASSFAGEHEQYF	TGTGCCAGCAGCTTCGCGGGAGAACACGAGCAGTACTTC
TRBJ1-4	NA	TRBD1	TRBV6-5	CASRRDRKQGGLFF	TGTGCCAGCAGGCGGGACAGGAAACAGGGGGGACTGTTTTTT
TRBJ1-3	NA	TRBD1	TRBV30	CAWSKDRDYAENTIYF	TGTGCCTGGAGTAAGGACAGGGATTACGCGGAAAACACCATATATTTT
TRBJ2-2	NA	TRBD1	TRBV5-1	CASSLRDRVTGELFF	TGCGCCAGCAGCCTCCGGGACAGGGTCACCGGGGAGCTGTTTTTT
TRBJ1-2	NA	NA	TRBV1	CTSSRGGGAGRRVSYGYTF	TGCACCAGCAGCCGGGGGGGAGGGGCAGGCAGGAGGGTTAGCTATGGCTACACCTTC
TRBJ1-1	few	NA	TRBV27	CAPGASNTEAFF	TGTGCCCCAGGGGCCTCGAACACTGAAGCTTTCTTT
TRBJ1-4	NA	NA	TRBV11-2	CASSSRGLANEKLFF	TGTGCCAGCAGTTCCAGGGGTTTGGCTAATGAAAAACTGTTTTTT